This T cell receptor (beta chain) was captured in a study of blood T cell repertoires in COVID-19. Study-level information: The United States, Italy and Spain supplied acute and convalescent COVID-19 samples. T cells, B-cell-depleted T cells, or PBMCs supplied cDNA or gDNA.

The length of the CDR3 is 13 residues. Germline trimming cut 6 bases from V and 4 bases from J; bases unmatched to any gene: 3. In the original processing: Reference gene primers were amplified, and this amplification served to estimate nucleated cell counts. The protocol was immunoSEQ multiplex PCR, while the TCRdb copy is restricted to in-frame clones and leaves out a portion. The V and J calls and clone size come from that table; D and trimming were worked out from the DNA. The sample yields roughly 150,000 clones, approximately 88% seen once. The clonotype originates from a human donor in a cohort sampled during active COVID-19. Material for sequencing was peripheral blood. The chain couples TRBV12-3 or TRBV12-4 to TRBJ1-2, with 9 positions matching TRBD1. The CDR3: CASSAGQGYGYTF. CDR3 DNA: TGTGCCAGCAGCGCGGGACAGGGCTATGGCTACACCTTC.